These 19 T cell receptor beta chains share one sample of origin, sequenced in a study of memory CD4+ T cells and cytomegalovirus serostatus. Single viable CD3+CD4+CD8-CD45RO+ cells were sorted as the memory CD4+ T cells. Only in-frame clones appear in the TCRdb table, and some are missing; sequencing was by immunoSEQ multiplex PCR. The table lists 50,000 to 75,000 clones, 75% to 90% of them singletons, with 0.85% to 0.95% in the top ten. The sequenced sample consisted of memory CD4+ T cells from blood. These receptor sequences come from an adult in good health and CMV-seronegative.

The sample holds a few counts of this clone. The chain is built from TRBV5-4 and TRBJ2-1, with D tentatively TRBD2 (6 bases). V lost 4 bases, J lost 0 bases, and 14 bases lay in between. In germline, CDR1 is SGHNT, CDR2 YYREEE (reference sequence). The CDR3 length is 16 residues. The CDR3 DNA reads TGTGCCAGCAGCCAGCCCCTAGCGACCTCCTACAATGAGCAGTTCTTC. Translating it yields CASSQPLATSYNEQFF.

V is TRBV28 and J is TRBJ1-3; D is unclear. The germline CDR1 and CDR2 sequences are MDHEN and SYDVKM. This CDR3 has 14 residues. With 8 bases removed from V and 0 bases from J, the gap between germline ends came to 11 bases. In DNA form, the CDR3 reads TGTGCCAGCGCCCCGGACCGCTCTGGAAACACCATATATTTT. The encoded protein is CASAPDRSGNTIYF.

The chain carries TRBV6-1 and TRBJ2-3, with 9 bases lining up with TRBD2. CDR3 length: 14 residues. J was trimmed by 2 bases and V by 7 bases; bases with no gene match: 4. Per the germline V gene, CDR1 is MNHNS and CDR2 is SASEGT. CDR3 nucleotide sequence: TGTGCCAGCACCCAGCGGGGGGCCACAGATACGCAGTATTTT. This translates into CASTQRGATDTQYF.

The chain combines TRBV6-1 with TRBJ1-2; tentative D call: TRBD1 (6 bases). CDR1 and CDR2 (germline): MNHNS, SASEGT. V lost 7 bases and J 8 bases, leaving 17 bases between the germline ends. The CDR3 sequence is 13 residues long. The chain's CDR3 is CASNPKAGVGYTF. The CDR3, as DNA: TGTGCCAGCAATCCGAAGGCAGGGGTCGGCTACACCTTC.

The chain employs TRBV29-1 and TRBJ2-7, with a weak D call TRBD1 (6 bases). Germline V gives CDR1 SQVTM, CDR2 ANQGSEA. Trimming stripped 6 bases from V and 4 bases from J, with 19 bases between. The CDR3 consists of 14 residues. The CDR3 DNA follows: TGCAGCGTATCAGGAGAAAAAGGGACATACGAGCAGTACTTC. This translates into CSVSGEKGTYEQYF.

The chain combines TRBV7-3 with TRBJ2-1; 16 bases are a match to TRBD2. This CDR3 region has 17 residues. The J segment lost 9 bases and the V segment lost 5 bases, leaving 10 bases of the junction unmatched. Germline CDR1 is SGHTA and CDR2 is FQGTGA. CDR3 amino acids: CASSPGTSGRAGGEQFF. The CDR3 nucleotides are TGTGCCAGCAGCCCCGGGACTAGCGGGAGGGCCGGAGGTGAGCAGTTCTTC.

This rearrangement joins TRBV28 to TRBJ1-5; D is unclear. Germline V lookup: CDR1 MDHEN, CDR2 SYDVKM. The CDR3 is 14 residues long. V lost 3 bases, J lost 1 base, and 7 bases lay in between. CDR3 nucleotides: TGTGCCAGCAGTTTTGACAACAGCAATCAGCCCCAGCATTTT. It encodes CASSFDNSNQPQHF.

The V and J genes are TRBV2 and TRBJ1-4; 9 bases agree with TRBD1. This CDR3 is 16 amino acids long. Germline loops: CDR1 SNHLY, CDR2 FYNNEI. J was trimmed by 2 bases and V by 6 bases; bases with no gene match: 7. CDR3 in DNA: TGTGCCAGCAGAGTACAGGGGGCGCGGACTAATGAAAAACTGTTTTTT. Residues: CASRVQGARTNEKLFF.

The chain uses TRBV7-8 and TRBJ1-3, with D hard to call. The CDR3 contains 11 residues. Trimming stripped 11 bases from V and 2 bases from J, with 7 bases between. Germline loops: CDR1 SGHVS, CDR2 FQNEAQ. The CDR3 sequence: CAPVPGNTIYF. CDR3 nucleotides: TGTGCCCCCGTGCCTGGAAACACCATATATTTT.

The V gene is TRBV7-8, the J gene TRBJ2-1, with 7 bases identical to TRBD1. J was trimmed by 0 bases and V by 3 bases; bases with no gene match: 5. CDR1 is SGHVS, CDR2 FQNEAQ, per germline. This CDR3 is built from 16 residues. CDR3 sequence (DNA): TGTGCCAGCAGCTTGGACAGGCCTAGCTCCTACAATGAGCAGTTCTTC. This encodes CASSLDRPSSYNEQFF. Together with reference TRBV7-8 and TRBJ2-1, the CDR3 gives the full variable domain: GAGVSQSPRYKVAKRGQDVALRCDPISGHVSLFWYQQALGQGPEFLTYFQNEAQLDKSGLPSDRFFAERPEGSVSTLKIQRTQQEDSAVYLCASSLDRPSSYNEQFFGPGTRLTVL.

The CDR3 protein is CASSARDYGYTF. CDR3 DNA sequence: TGTGCCAGCAGCGCCAGGGACTATGGCTACACCTTC. The V call is TRBV6-1, the J call TRBJ1-2; a possible D gene is TRBD1 (5 bases). Between the trimmed V and J ends, which lost 6 bases and 3 bases, there was a span of 8 bases. Germline V gives CDR1 MNHNS, CDR2 SASEGT. The CDR3 totals 12 residues.

The V call is TRBV5-1, the J call TRBJ1-2; D uncertain. Germline assignment: CDR1 SGHRS and CDR2 YFSETQ. The CDR3 has 13 amino acids. Trimming shortened V by 4 bases and J by 1 base, and 8 bases separated the two germline ends. CDR3 in amino acids: CASSGRDNYGYTF. In nucleotides, the CDR3 is TGCGCCAGCAGCGGGCGGGATAACTATGGCTACACCTTC.

This clone was counted between two and nine times. V gene TRBV15 combines with J gene TRBJ2-5; D might be TRBD2 (7 bases). Trimming pared 0 bases from V and 2 bases from J, leaving 16 bases between. CDR3 length: 17 residues. The V gene's germline CDR1 is LNHNV and CDR2 YYDKDF (reference sequence). In DNA form, the CDR3 reads TGTGCCACCAGCAGAGATAAGCCAGGGAGGGGGCAAGAGACCCAGTACTTC. It translates to CATSRDKPGRGQETQYF.

This clone was counted once. The chain links TRBV7-2 to TRBJ2-5; 11 nucleotides align to TRBD2. Germline values: CDR1 SGHTA, CDR2 FQGNSA. Unmatched junction bases numbered 9, after V lost 5 bases and J lost 4 bases. The CDR3 is 16 residues long. The CDR3 reads CASSRGTSGGGETQYF. DNA for the CDR3: TGTGCCAGCAGCCGAGGGACTAGCGGAGGGGGAGAGACCCAGTACTTC.

The chain joins TRBV6-5 to TRBJ1-6, with D perhaps matching TRBD1 (5 bases). The V end lost 2 bases, the J end lost 4 bases, and 9 bases lay between the germline ends. Germline CDR1 and CDR2: MNHEY and SVGAGI. This CDR3 contains 15 residues. The CDR3 reads CASSYGAGYNSPLHF. The CDR3 nucleotides are TGTGCCAGCAGTTACGGGGCAGGTTATAATTCACCCCTCCACTTT.

This chain joins TRBV28 and TRBJ2-7, with D possibly TRBD2 on 5 matching bases. V shed 2 bases and J shed 3 bases, with 5 bases lying between them. Germline assignment: CDR1 MDHEN and CDR2 SYDVKM. CDR3 length: 12 residues. The CDR3 coding sequence is TGTGCCAGCAGTTTAGGACTCTACGAGCAGTACTTC. It yields the protein CASSLGLYEQYF. Based on the CDR3 plus reference TRBV28 and TRBJ2-7, the full variable domain is DVKVTQSSRYLVKRTGEKVFLECVQDMDHENMFWYRQDPGLGLRLIYFSYDVKMKEKGDIPEGYSVSREKKERFSLILESASTNQTSMYLCASSLGLYEQYFGPGTRLTVT.

CDR3 residues: CAIKDSGRADTQYF. Written as DNA, the CDR3 is TGTGCCATCAAGGATAGCGGGAGGGCAGATACGCAGTATTTT. The V and J genes are TRBV10-3 and TRBJ2-3; 11 bases line up with TRBD2. Germline CDR1 ENHRY, CDR2 SYGVKD. V lost 7 bases, J lost 4 bases, and 4 bases stayed unmatched. The CDR3 has 14 amino acids.

The chain recombines TRBV28 with TRBJ2-7; possible D gene TRBD1, 5 bases. This CDR3 is built from 12 residues. Per germline, CDR1 MDHEN and CDR2 SYDVKM. Trimming removed 6 bases from V and 4 bases from J, with 10 bases in between. The CDR3 region is CASSLQEYEQYF. The CDR3 nucleotides read TGTGCCAGCAGCCTACAGGAATACGAGCAGTACTTC.

This clone was seen a single time. The chain employs TRBV2 and TRBJ1-1; D remains ambiguous. With 4 bases removed from V and 0 bases from J, the gap between germline ends came to 9 bases. The germline gives CDR1 SNHLY, CDR2 FYNNEI. This CDR3 is 14 amino acids long. The CDR3 DNA reads as TGTGCCAGCAGTGTTGACAATATGAACACTGAAGCTTTCTTT. Translation: CASSVDNMNTEAFF.